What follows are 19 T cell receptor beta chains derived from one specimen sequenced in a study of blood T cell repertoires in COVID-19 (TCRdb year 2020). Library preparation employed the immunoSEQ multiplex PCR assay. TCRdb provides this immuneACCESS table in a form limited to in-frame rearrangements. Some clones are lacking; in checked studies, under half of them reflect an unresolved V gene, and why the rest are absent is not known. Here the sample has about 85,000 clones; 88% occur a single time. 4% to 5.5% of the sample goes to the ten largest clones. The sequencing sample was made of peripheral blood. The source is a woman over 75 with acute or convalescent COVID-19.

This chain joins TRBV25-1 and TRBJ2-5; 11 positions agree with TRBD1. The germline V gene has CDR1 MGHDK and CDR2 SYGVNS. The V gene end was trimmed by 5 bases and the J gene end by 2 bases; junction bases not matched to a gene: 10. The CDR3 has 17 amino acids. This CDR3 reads CASSHTVGTGGQETQYF. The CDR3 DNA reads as TGTGCCAGCAGTCATACTGTTGGGACAGGGGGACAAGAGACCCAGTACTTC.

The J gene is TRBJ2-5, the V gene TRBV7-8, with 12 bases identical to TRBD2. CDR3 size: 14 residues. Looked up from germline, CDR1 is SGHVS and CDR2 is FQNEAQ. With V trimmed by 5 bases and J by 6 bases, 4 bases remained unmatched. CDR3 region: CASSETSGRKTQYF. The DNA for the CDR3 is TGTGCCAGCAGCGAGACTAGCGGGAGAAAGACCCAGTACTTC.

The CDR3 reads CASSFDGTPGNTIYF. For the CDR3, the DNA is TGTGCCAGCAGCTTCGACGGGACACCTGGAAACACCATATATTTT. The rearrangement uses TRBV7-6 and TRBJ1-3; D perhaps matches TRBD1 (6 bases). Germline values: CDR1 SGHVS, CDR2 FNYEAQ. The CDR3 sequence is 15 residues long. Trimming stripped 3 bases from V and 2 bases from J, with 11 bases between.

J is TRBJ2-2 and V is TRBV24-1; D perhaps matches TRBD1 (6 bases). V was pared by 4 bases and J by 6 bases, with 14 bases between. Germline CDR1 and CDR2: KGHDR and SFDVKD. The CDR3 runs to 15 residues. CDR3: CATSDPGEGAGELFF. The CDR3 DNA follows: TGTGCCACCAGTGACCCCGGTGAGGGGGCCGGGGAGCTGTTTTTT.

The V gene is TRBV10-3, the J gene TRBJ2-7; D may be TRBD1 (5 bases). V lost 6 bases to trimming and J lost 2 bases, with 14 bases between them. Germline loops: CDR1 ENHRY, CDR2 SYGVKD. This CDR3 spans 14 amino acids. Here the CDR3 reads CAIRMDTLTYEQYF. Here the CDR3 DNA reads TGTGCCATCAGAATGGACACCTTGACCTACGAGCAGTACTTC.

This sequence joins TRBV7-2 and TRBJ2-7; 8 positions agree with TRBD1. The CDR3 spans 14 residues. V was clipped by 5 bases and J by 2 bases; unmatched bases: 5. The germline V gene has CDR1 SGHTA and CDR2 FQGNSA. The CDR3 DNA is TGTGCCAGCAGCCCGGGACAGGATACCTACGAGCAGTACTTC. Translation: CASSPGQDTYEQYF.

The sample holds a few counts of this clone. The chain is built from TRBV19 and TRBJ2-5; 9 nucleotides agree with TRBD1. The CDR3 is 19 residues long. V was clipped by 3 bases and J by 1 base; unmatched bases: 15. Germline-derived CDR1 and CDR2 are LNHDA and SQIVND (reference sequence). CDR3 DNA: TGTGCCAGTAGTATGGACACCGGGACAGGGAACCCCACCCAAGAGACCCAGTACTTC. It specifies CASSMDTGTGNPTQETQYF.

CDR3 loop: CASSPQGTSYGYTF. DNA of the CDR3: TGTGCCAGTAGCCCCCAGGGGACGAGCTATGGCTACACCTTC. This chain links TRBV19 with TRBJ1-2, with D tentatively TRBD1 (6 bases). V shed 6 bases and J shed 4 bases, with 15 bases lying between them. CDR3 length: 14 residues. Per the germline V gene, CDR1 is LNHDA and CDR2 is SQIVND (reference sequence).

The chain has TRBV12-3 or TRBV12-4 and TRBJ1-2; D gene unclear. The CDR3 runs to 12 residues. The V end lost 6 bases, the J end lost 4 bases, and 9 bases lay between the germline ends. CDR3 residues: CASSQYSYGYTF. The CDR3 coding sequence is TGTGCCAGCAGCCAATACAGCTATGGCTACACCTTC.

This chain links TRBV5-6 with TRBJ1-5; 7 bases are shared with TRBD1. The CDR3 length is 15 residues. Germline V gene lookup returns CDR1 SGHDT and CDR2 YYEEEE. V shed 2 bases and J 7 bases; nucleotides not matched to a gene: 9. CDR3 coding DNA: TGTGCCAGCAGCTTACAGGGGCTCCTGGAACAGCCCCAGCATTTT. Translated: CASSLQGLLEQPQHF.

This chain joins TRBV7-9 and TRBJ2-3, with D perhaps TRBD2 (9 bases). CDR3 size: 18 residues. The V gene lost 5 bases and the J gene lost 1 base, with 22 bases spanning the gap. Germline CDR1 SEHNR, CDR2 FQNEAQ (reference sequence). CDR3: CASSPGTGRLAGTDTQYF. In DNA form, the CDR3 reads TGTGCCAGCAGCCCCGGGACAGGCAGACTAGCGGGCACAGATACGCAGTATTTT.

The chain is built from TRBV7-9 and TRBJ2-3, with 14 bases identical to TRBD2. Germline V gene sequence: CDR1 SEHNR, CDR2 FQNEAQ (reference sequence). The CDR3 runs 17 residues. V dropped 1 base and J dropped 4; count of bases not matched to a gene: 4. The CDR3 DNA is TGTGCCAGCAGCTTAGGGACTAGCGGGGGGAAGGCAGATACGCAGTATTTT. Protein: CASSLGTSGGKADTQYF.

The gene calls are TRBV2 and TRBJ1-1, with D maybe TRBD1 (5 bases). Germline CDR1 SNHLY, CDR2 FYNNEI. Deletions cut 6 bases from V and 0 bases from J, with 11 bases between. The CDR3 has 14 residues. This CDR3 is CASSTQGMNTEAFF. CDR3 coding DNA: TGTGCCAGCAGCACCCAGGGCATGAACACTGAAGCTTTCTTT.

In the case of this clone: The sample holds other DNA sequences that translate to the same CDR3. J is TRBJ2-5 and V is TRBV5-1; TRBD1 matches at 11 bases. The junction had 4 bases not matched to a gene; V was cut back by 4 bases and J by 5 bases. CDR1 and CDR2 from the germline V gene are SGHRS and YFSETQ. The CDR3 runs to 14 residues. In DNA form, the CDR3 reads TGCGCCAGCAGCCCAGGGACAGGGGGGGAGACCCAGTACTTC. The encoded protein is CASSPGTGGETQYF.

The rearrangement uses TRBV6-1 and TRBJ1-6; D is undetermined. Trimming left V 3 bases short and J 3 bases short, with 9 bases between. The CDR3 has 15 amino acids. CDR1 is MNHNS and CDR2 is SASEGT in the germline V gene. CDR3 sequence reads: CASSERRDYNSPLHF. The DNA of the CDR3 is TGTGCCAGCAGTGAGAGGAGGGACTATAATTCACCCCTCCACTTT.

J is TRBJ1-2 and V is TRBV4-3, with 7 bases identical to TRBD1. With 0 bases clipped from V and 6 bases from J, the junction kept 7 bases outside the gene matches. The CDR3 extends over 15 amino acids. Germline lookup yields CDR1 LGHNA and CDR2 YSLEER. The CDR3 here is CASSQDPRQGNGYTF. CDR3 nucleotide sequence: TGCGCCAGCAGCCAAGATCCACGACAGGGTAATGGCTACACCTTC.

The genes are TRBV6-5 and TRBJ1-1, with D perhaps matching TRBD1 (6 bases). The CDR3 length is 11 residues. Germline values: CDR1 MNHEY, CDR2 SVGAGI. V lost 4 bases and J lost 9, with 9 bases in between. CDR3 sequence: CASSSGTQAFF. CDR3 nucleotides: TGTGCCAGCAGTTCCGGGACACAAGCTTTCTTT.

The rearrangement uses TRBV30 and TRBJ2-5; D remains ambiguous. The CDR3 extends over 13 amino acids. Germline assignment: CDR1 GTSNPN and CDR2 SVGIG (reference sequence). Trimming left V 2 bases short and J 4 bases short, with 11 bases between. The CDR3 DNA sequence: TGTGCCTGGAGTCCCCGGTACGGAGAGACCCAGTACTTC. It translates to CAWSPRYGETQYF.

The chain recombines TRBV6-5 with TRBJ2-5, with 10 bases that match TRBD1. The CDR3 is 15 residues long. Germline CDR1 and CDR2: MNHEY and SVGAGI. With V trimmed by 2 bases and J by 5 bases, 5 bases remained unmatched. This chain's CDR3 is CASSYRDRGVETQYF. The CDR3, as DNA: TGTGCCAGCAGTTACCGGGACAGGGGTGTGGAGACCCAGTACTTC.